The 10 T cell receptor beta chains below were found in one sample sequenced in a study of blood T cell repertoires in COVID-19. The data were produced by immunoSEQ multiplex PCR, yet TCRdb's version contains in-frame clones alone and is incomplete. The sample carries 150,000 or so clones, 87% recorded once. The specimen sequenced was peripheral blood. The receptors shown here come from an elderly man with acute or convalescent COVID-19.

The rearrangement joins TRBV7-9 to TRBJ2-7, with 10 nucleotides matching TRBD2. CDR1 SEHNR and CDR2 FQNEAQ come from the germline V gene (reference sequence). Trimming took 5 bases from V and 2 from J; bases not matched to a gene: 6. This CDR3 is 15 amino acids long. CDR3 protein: CASSKRTSGPYEQYF. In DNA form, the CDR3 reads TGTGCCAGCAGCAAGAGGACTAGCGGTCCCTACGAGCAGTACTTC.

The DNA of the CDR3 is TGTGCCAGCAGCCAACCACAGGGGCTTGAAGCTTTCTTT. Translation: CASSQPQGLEAFF. The rearrangement uses TRBV3-1 (or the pseudogene TRBV3-2) and TRBJ1-1, with 7 bases identical to TRBD1. J lost 7 bases, V lost 2 bases, and 4 bases had no gene match. From germline, CDR1 is LGHDT and CDR2 YNNKEL (reference sequence). This CDR3 spans 13 amino acids.

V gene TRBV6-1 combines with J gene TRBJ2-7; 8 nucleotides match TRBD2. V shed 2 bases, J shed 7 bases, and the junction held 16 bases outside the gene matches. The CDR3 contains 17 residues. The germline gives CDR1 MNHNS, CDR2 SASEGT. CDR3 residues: CASSENRVGRAKGEQYF. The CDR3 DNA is TGTGCCAGCAGTGAAAATCGGGTCGGGAGGGCGAAAGGGGAGCAGTACTTC.

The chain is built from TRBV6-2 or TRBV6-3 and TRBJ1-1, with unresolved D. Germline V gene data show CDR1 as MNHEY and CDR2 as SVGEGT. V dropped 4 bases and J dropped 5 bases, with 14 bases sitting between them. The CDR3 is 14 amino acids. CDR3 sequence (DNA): TGTGCCAGCAGTTCGCCCCCGGGGAATACTGAAGCTTTCTTT. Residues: CASSSPPGNTEAFF.

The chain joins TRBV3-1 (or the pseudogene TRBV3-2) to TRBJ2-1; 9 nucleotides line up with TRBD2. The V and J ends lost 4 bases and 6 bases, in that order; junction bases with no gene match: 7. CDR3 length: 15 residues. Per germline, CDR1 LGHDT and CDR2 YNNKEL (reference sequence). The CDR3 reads CASSLSGRKFNEQFF. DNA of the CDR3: TGTGCCAGCAGCCTTAGCGGGAGAAAGTTCAATGAGCAGTTCTTC.

The CDR3 loop reads CASSLGIADFDEQFF. The CDR3 nucleotides read TGCGCCAGCAGCTTGGGAATAGCAGATTTCGATGAGCAGTTCTTC. The chain combines TRBV5-1 with TRBJ2-1; the D is unclear. Germline lookup yields CDR1 SGHRS and CDR2 YFSETQ. Trimming pared 0 bases from V and 8 bases from J, leaving 15 bases between. The CDR3 runs 15 residues.

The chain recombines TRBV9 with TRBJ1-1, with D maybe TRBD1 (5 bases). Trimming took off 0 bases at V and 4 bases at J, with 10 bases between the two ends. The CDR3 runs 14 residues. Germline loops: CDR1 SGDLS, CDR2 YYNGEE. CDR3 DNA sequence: TGTGCCAGCAGCGTAGGCTGGAGGGGCACTGAAGCTTTCTTT. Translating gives CASSVGWRGTEAFF.

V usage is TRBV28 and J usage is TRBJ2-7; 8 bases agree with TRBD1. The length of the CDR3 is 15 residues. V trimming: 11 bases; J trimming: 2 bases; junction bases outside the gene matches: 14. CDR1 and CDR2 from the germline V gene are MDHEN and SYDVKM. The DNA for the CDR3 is TGTGCCCTGGGTGTTCTTGGGACAGGTCCCTACGAGCAGTACTTC. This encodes CALGVLGTGPYEQYF.

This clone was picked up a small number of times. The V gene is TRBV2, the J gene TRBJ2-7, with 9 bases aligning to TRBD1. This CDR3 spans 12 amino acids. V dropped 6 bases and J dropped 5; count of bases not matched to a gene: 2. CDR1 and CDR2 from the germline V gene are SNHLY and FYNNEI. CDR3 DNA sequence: TGTGCCAGCAGGACAGGGGGGAACGAGCAGTACTTC. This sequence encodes CASRTGGNEQYF.

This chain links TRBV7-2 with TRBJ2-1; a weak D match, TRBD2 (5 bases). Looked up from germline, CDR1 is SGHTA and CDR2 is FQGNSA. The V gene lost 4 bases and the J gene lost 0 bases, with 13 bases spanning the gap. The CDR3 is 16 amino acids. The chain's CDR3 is CASSWRSGSSYNEQFF. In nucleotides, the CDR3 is TGTGCCAGCAGCTGGAGGAGCGGCAGCTCCTACAATGAGCAGTTCTTC.